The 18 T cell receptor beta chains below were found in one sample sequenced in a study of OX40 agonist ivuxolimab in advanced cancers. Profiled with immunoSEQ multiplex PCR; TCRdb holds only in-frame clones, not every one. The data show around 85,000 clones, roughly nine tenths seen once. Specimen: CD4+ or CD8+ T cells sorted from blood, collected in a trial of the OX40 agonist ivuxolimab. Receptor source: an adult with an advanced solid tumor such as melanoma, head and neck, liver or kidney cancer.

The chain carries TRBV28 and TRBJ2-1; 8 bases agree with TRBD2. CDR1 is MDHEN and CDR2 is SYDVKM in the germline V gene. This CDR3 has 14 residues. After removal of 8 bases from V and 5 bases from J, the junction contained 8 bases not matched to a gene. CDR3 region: CASLGLAGHNEQFF. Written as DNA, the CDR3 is TGTGCCAGCCTTGGACTAGCAGGCCACAATGAGCAGTTCTTC.

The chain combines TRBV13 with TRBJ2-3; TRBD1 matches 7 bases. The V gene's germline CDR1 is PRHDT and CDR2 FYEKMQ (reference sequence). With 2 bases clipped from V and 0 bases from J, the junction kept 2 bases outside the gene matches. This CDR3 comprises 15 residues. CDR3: CASSLYRGSTDTQYF. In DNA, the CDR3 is TGTGCCAGCAGCTTATACAGGGGTAGCACAGATACGCAGTATTTT.

The CDR3 region has the DNA TGCGCCAGCAGCCAACTAGGGTCCTTGGAACAGTTCTTC. The encoded protein is CASSQLGSLEQFF. This chain uses TRBV4-1 with TRBJ2-1; D call uncertain. CDR3 length equals 13 residues. Trimming shortened V by 2 bases and J by 13 bases, and 15 bases separated the two germline ends. From germline, CDR1 is MGHRA and CDR2 YSYEKL.

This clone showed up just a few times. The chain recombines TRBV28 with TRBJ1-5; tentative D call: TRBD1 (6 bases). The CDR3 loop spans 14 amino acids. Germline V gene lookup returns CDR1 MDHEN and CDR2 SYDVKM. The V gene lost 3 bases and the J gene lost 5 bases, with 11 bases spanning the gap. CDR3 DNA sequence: TGTGCCAGCAGTTTTGTGGACAGCTATCAGCCCCAGCATTTT. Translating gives CASSFVDSYQPQHF. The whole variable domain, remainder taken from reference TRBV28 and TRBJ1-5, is DVKVTQSSRYLVKRTGEKVFLECVQDMDHENMFWYRQDPGLGLRLIYFSYDVKMKEKGDIPEGYSVSREKKERFSLILESASTNQTSMYLCASSFVDSYQPQHFGDGTRLSIL.

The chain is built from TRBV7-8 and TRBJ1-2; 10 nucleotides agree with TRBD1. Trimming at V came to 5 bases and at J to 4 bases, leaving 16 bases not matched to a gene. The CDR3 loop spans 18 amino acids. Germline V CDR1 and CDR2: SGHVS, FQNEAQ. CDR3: CASSPNGGGTGAFYGYTF. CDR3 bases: TGTGCCAGCAGCCCTAATGGGGGCGGGACAGGGGCGTTCTATGGCTACACCTTC.

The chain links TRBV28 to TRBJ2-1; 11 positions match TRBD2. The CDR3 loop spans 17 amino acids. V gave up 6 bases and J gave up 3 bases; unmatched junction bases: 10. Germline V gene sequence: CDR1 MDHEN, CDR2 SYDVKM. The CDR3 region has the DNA TGTGCCAGCAGGACCCTGACCGGGACTAGCGGCTACAATGAGCAGTTCTTC. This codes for CASRTLTGTSGYNEQFF.

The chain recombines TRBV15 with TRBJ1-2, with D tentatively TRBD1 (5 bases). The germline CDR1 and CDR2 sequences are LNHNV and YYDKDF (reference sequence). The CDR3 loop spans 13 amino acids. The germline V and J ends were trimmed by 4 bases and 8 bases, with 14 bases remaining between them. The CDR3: CATSTSGLGGYTF. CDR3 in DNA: TGTGCCACCAGCACCTCAGGGCTCGGCGGCTACACCTTC.

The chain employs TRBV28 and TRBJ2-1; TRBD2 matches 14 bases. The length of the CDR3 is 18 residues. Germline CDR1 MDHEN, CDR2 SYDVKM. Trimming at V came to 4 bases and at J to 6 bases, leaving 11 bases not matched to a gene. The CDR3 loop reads CASSSGTSGGRPFNEQFF. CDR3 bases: TGTGCCAGCAGTTCCGGGACTAGCGGGGGTCGGCCCTTCAATGAGCAGTTCTTC.

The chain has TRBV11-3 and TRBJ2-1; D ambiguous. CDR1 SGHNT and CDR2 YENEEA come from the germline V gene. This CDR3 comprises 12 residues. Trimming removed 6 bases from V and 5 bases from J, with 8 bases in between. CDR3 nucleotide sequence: TGTGCCAGCAGTTACCTCAACAATGAGCAGTTCTTC. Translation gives CASSYLNNEQFF.

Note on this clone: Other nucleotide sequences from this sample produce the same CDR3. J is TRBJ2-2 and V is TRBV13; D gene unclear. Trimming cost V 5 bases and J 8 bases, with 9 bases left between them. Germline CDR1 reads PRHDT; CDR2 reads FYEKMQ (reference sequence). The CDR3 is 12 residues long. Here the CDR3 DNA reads TGTGCCAGCAGCCCCGGTGGGGGGGAGCTGTTTTTT. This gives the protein CASSPGGGELFF.

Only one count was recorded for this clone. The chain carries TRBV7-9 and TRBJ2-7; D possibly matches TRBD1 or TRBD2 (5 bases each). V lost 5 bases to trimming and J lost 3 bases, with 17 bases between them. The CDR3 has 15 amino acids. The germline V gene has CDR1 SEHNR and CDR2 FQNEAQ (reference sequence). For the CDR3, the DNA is TGTGCCAGCAGCCTATGGGGGACCGGGTACTACGAGCAGTACTTC. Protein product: CASSLWGTGYYEQYF.

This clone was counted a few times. Written as DNA, the CDR3 is TGTGCCAGCAGTGAATATGTAACGGACCTTAGCTACACCTTC. Amino acid sequence: CASSEYVTDLSYTF. The chain recombines TRBV6-1 with TRBJ1-2; D call uncertain. With 2 bases removed from V and 9 bases from J, the gap between germline ends came to 16 bases. Per germline, CDR1 MNHNS and CDR2 SASEGT. The CDR3 totals 14 residues.

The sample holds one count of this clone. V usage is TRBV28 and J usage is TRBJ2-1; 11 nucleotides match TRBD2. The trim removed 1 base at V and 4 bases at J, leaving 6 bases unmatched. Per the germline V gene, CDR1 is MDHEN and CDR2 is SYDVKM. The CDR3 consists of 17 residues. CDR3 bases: TGTGCCAGCAGTTTATTGGTAGCGGGGGGGACATACAATGAGCAGTTCTTC. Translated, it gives CASSLLVAGGTYNEQFF. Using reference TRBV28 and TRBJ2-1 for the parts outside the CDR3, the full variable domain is DVKVTQSSRYLVKRTGEKVFLECVQDMDHENMFWYRQDPGLGLRLIYFSYDVKMKEKGDIPEGYSVSREKKERFSLILESASTNQTSMYLCASSLLVAGGTYNEQFFGPGTRLTVL.

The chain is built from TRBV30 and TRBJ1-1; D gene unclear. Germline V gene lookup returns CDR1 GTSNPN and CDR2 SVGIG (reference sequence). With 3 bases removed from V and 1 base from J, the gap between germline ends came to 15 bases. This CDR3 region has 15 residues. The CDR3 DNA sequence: TGTGCCTGGAGATTTTCAGTTTCTCCGAACACTGAAGCTTTCTTT. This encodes CAWRFSVSPNTEAFF. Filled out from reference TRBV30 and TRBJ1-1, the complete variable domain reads SQTIHQWPATLVQPVGSPLSLECTVEGTSNPNLYWYRQAAGRGLQLLFYSVGIGQISSEVPQNLSASRPQDRQFILSSKKLLLSDSGFYLCAWRFSVSPNTEAFFGQGTRLTVV.

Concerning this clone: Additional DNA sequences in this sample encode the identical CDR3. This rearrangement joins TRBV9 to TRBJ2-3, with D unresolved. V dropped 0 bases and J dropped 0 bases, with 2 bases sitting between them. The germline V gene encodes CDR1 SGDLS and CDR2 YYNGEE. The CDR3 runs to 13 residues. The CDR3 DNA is TGTGCCAGCAGCGTAGTCAGCACAGATACGCAGTATTTT. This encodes CASSVVSTDTQYF.

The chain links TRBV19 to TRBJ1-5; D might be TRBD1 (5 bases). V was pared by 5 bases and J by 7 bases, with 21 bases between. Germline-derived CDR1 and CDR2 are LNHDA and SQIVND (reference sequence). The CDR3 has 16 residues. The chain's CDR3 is CASSPEHGGISQPQHF. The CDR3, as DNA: TGTGCCAGTAGTCCTGAGCATGGGGGGATCTCACAGCCCCAGCATTTT.

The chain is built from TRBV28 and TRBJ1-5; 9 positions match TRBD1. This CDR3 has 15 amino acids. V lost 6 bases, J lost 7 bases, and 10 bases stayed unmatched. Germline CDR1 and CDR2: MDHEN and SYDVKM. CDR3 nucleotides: TGTGCCAGCAGACAACACCCACAGGGGGCCCAGCCCCAGCATTTT. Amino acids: CASRQHPQGAQPQHF.

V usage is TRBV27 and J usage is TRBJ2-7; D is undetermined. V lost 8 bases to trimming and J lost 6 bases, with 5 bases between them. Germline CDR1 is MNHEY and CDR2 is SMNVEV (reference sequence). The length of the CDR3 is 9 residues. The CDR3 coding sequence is TGTGCCAGCCGGTGCGAGCAGTACGTC. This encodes CASRCEQYV.